This is a list of T cell receptor beta chains from one sample in a study of identical twins. TCRdb recomputed calls from the 5' RACE reads with MiXCR, one row per CDR3 protein. The sample contains roughly 260,000 distinct CDR3 sequences, over 11% of which appear only once. Material: memory (CD45RO+) T cells sorted from blood. These TCRs come from a woman under 30 in good health. CDR3s include the opening cysteine and the closing phenylalanine or tryptophan. A D gene is named only where the DNA matches it firmly. Only part of the rows carry a size: once, few, many, or a class if the clone is expanded.

v_call: TRBV6-1; j_call: TRBJ2-1; clone_size: few; d_call: NA; cdr3_aa: CASGSKVVEQFF; cdr3_nt: TGTGCCAGCGGTTCAAAAGTTGTGGAGCAGTTCTTC
v_call: TRBV20-1; j_call: TRBJ2-7; clone_size: few; d_call: NA; cdr3_aa: CSVADNSYEQYF; cdr3_nt: TGCAGTGTCGCGGACAACTCCTACGAGCAGTACTTC
v_call: TRBV4-2; j_call: TRBJ2-1; clone_size: NA; d_call: TRBD2; cdr3_aa: CAMGPGLAGGEQFF; cdr3_nt: TGTGCCATGGGCCCCGGGCTAGCGGGGGGAGAGCAGTTCTTC
v_call: TRBV12-3/TRBV12-4; j_call: TRBJ1-4; clone_size: many; d_call: NA; cdr3_aa: CASGSYGTSNEKLFF; cdr3_nt: TGTGCCAGCGGGTCCTACGGGACTTCTAATGAAAAACTGTTTTTT
v_call: TRBV6-1; j_call: TRBJ1-3; clone_size: NA; d_call: NA; cdr3_aa: CASSAGGPGNTIYF; cdr3_nt: TGTGCCAGCAGCGCCGGAGGGCCTGGAAACACCATATATTTT
v_call: TRBV3-1; j_call: TRBJ2-2; clone_size: many; d_call: TRBD2; cdr3_aa: CASTASGGQNTGELFF; cdr3_nt: TGTGCCAGCACAGCTAGCGGGGGGCAGAACACCGGGGAGCTGTTTTTT
v_call: TRBV10-3; j_call: TRBJ2-1; clone_size: many; d_call: NA; cdr3_aa: CATQGGISYNEQFF; cdr3_nt: TGTGCCACTCAAGGGGGGATCTCCTACAATGAGCAGTTCTTC
v_call: TRBV11-3; j_call: TRBJ2-3; clone_size: NA; d_call: NA; cdr3_aa: CASSSVSPGQYF; cdr3_nt: TGTGCCAGCAGCTCCGTGAGTCCGGGGCAGTATTTT
v_call: TRBV7-2; j_call: TRBJ2-7; clone_size: NA; d_call: TRBD2; cdr3_aa: CASSLPGLAREQYF; cdr3_nt: TGTGCCAGCAGCTTACCGGGACTAGCACGCGAGCAGTACTTC
v_call: TRBV20-1; j_call: TRBJ2-5; clone_size: NA; d_call: NA; cdr3_aa: CSALKGQETQYF; cdr3_nt: TGCAGTGCCCTTAAGGGCCAAGAGACCCAGTACTTC
v_call: TRBV10-1; j_call: TRBJ2-1; clone_size: few; d_call: TRBD2; cdr3_aa: CASNAAGGHNEQFF; cdr3_nt: TGCGCCAGCAACGCGGCGGGAGGCCACAATGAGCAGTTCTTC
v_call: TRBV9; j_call: TRBJ2-3; clone_size: NA; d_call: TRBD1; cdr3_aa: CASSLTGVKDTQYF; cdr3_nt: TGTGCCAGCAGCCTGACAGGGGTGAAAGATACGCAGTATTTT
v_call: TRBV6-2/TRBV6-3; j_call: TRBJ2-7; clone_size: few; d_call: NA; cdr3_aa: CATGGYYEQYF; cdr3_nt: TGTGCCACCGGGGGATACTACGAGCAGTACTTC
v_call: TRBV19; j_call: TRBJ1-3; clone_size: few; d_call: NA; cdr3_aa: CASSLQTGSSGNTIYF; cdr3_nt: TGTGCCAGTAGCCTGCAGACGGGAAGCTCTGGAAACACCATATATTTT
v_call: TRBV5-6; j_call: TRBJ1-1; clone_size: few; d_call: NA; cdr3_aa: CASSNEVGAFF; cdr3_nt: TGTGCCAGCAGCAATGAGGTGGGAGCTTTCTTT
v_call: TRBV12-3/TRBV12-4; j_call: TRBJ2-5; clone_size: many; d_call: NA; cdr3_aa: CASSPFEETQYF; cdr3_nt: TGTGCCAGCAGTCCCTTCGAAGAGACCCAGTACTTC
v_call: TRBV20-1; j_call: TRBJ2-5; clone_size: few; d_call: NA; cdr3_aa: CSAGISQETQYF; cdr3_nt: TGCAGTGCCGGAATATCCCAAGAGACCCAGTACTTC
v_call: TRBV5-6; j_call: TRBJ2-7; clone_size: few; d_call: TRBD1; cdr3_aa: CASSLVDREGEQYF; cdr3_nt: TGTGCCAGCAGCTTGGTGGACAGGGAAGGCGAGCAGTACTTC
v_call: TRBV25-1; j_call: TRBJ2-1; clone_size: few; d_call: NA; cdr3_aa: CASSVLLGGEQFF; cdr3_nt: TGTGCCAGCAGTGTACTTTTGGGCGGTGAGCAGTTCTTC
v_call: TRBV5-1; j_call: TRBJ2-2; clone_size: few; d_call: TRBD2; cdr3_aa: CASSLAILADTGELFF; cdr3_nt: TGCGCCAGCAGCTTGGCCATACTAGCGGACACCGGGGAGCTGTTTTTT
v_call: TRBV20-1; j_call: TRBJ2-5; clone_size: few; d_call: TRBD2; cdr3_aa: CSALADGGETQYF; cdr3_nt: TGCAGTGCGCTAGCGGATGGGGGAGAGACCCAGTACTTC
v_call: TRBV5-1; j_call: TRBJ2-2; clone_size: few; d_call: TRBD1; cdr3_aa: CASSPTGGADTGELFF; cdr3_nt: TGCGCCAGCAGCCCCACAGGGGGCGCAGACACCGGGGAGCTGTTTTTT
v_call: TRBV27; j_call: TRBJ1-4; clone_size: NA; d_call: NA; cdr3_aa: CASSFTGVGEKLFF; cdr3_nt: TGTGCCAGCAGTTTCACGGGGGTGGGTGAAAAACTGTTTTTT
v_call: TRBV12-3/TRBV12-4; j_call: TRBJ1-6; clone_size: few; d_call: NA; cdr3_aa: CASSLQSGNSPLHF; cdr3_nt: TGTGCCAGCAGCCTTCAGTCGGGGAATTCACCCCTCCACTTT
v_call: TRBV11-2; j_call: TRBJ1-1; clone_size: few; d_call: NA; cdr3_aa: CASSLGLGINTEAFF; cdr3_nt: TGTGCCAGCAGCTTAGGCCTTGGGATTAACACTGAAGCTTTCTTT
v_call: TRBV9; j_call: TRBJ2-7; clone_size: many; d_call: TRBD1; cdr3_aa: CASSFGTGGYEQYF; cdr3_nt: TGTGCCAGCAGCTTTGGGACAGGGGGTTACGAGCAGTACTTC
v_call: TRBV12-5; j_call: TRBJ2-1; clone_size: NA; d_call: TRBD2; cdr3_aa: CASGFRTSGNNEQFF; cdr3_nt: TGTGCTAGTGGTTTCAGGACTAGCGGGAACAATGAGCAGTTCTTC
v_call: TRBV3-1; j_call: TRBJ1-5; clone_size: NA; d_call: NA; cdr3_aa: CASSQQYSNQPQHF; cdr3_nt: TGTGCCAGCAGCCAACAGTATAGCAATCAGCCCCAGCATTTT
v_call: TRBV7-2; j_call: TRBJ1-6; clone_size: many; d_call: NA; cdr3_aa: CASSLAPREVGYNSPLHF; cdr3_nt: TGTGCCAGCAGCTTAGCCCCCAGGGAGGTTGGCTATAATTCACCCCTCCACTTT
v_call: TRBV5-6; j_call: TRBJ2-4; clone_size: NA; d_call: NA; cdr3_aa: CASSQRGVKNIQYF; cdr3_nt: TGTGCCAGCAGCCAAAGGGGAGTCAAAAACATTCAGTACTTC
v_call: TRBV20-1; j_call: TRBJ2-7; clone_size: many; d_call: NA; cdr3_aa: CSAQPGWSYEQYF; cdr3_nt: TGCAGTGCTCAACCGGGATGGTCCTACGAGCAGTACTTC
v_call: TRBV7-8; j_call: TRBJ2-1; clone_size: NA; d_call: NA; cdr3_aa: CASRTAGRAYNEQFF; cdr3_nt: TGTGCCAGCAGGACGGCGGGGCGTGCTTACAATGAGCAGTTCTTC
v_call: TRBV4-3; j_call: TRBJ2-7; clone_size: once; d_call: TRBD2; cdr3_aa: CASSQEAGRLTYEQYF; cdr3_nt: TGCGCCAGCAGCCAAGAAGCGGGGAGGTTGACCTACGAGCAGTACTTC
v_call: TRBV12-3/TRBV12-4; j_call: TRBJ2-2; clone_size: many; d_call: NA; cdr3_aa: CASSPRQVSGELFF; cdr3_nt: TGTGCCAGCAGCCCTCGACAGGTCTCCGGGGAGCTGTTTTTT
v_call: TRBV5-6; j_call: TRBJ2-2; clone_size: few; d_call: TRBD2; cdr3_aa: CASSFRTSGRTLFF; cdr3_nt: TGTGCCAGCAGCTTTAGAACTAGCGGGAGGACACTGTTTTTT
v_call: TRBV5-1; j_call: TRBJ2-1; clone_size: few; d_call: NA; cdr3_aa: CASSLRYGGGPIYNEQFF; cdr3_nt: TGCGCCAGCAGCTTACGATATGGGGGAGGCCCGATCTACAATGAGCAGTTCTTC
v_call: TRBV11-2; j_call: TRBJ1-1; clone_size: NA; d_call: NA; cdr3_aa: CASSFEGANTEAFF; cdr3_nt: TGTGCCAGCAGCTTCGAAGGGGCGAACACTGAAGCTTTCTTT
v_call: TRBV7-2; j_call: TRBJ2-1; clone_size: few; d_call: NA; cdr3_aa: CASSSDNEQFF; cdr3_nt: TGTGCCAGCAGCTCGGACAATGAGCAGTTCTTC
v_call: TRBV7-2; j_call: TRBJ1-2; clone_size: few; d_call: NA; cdr3_aa: CASSFSRGGSYGYTF; cdr3_nt: TGTGCCAGCAGCTTTTCCAGGGGCGGAAGCTATGGCTACACCTTC
v_call: TRBV6-2/TRBV6-3; j_call: TRBJ2-1; clone_size: few; d_call: NA; cdr3_aa: CASRWTTSNNEQFF; cdr3_nt: TGTGCCAGCAGGTGGACTACGTCTAACAATGAGCAGTTCTTC
v_call: TRBV3-1; j_call: TRBJ1-3; clone_size: NA; d_call: NA; cdr3_aa: CASSQVDGNTIYF; cdr3_nt: TGTGCCAGCAGCCAAGTGGACGGAAACACCATATATTTT
v_call: TRBV5-1; j_call: TRBJ2-3; clone_size: NA; d_call: TRBD2; cdr3_aa: CASSLTLAGDGTDTQYF; cdr3_nt: TGCGCCAGCAGCCTGACACTAGCGGGAGACGGGACAGATACGCAGTATTTT
v_call: TRBV5-1; j_call: TRBJ2-5; clone_size: many; d_call: NA; cdr3_aa: CASSLKGETQYF; cdr3_nt: TGCGCCAGCAGCTTAAAGGGGGAGACCCAGTACTTC
v_call: TRBV12-3/TRBV12-4; j_call: TRBJ1-1; clone_size: few; d_call: TRBD1; cdr3_aa: CASSLYRGHPNTEAFF; cdr3_nt: TGTGCCAGCAGTTTATACAGGGGCCACCCGAACACTGAAGCTTTCTTT
v_call: TRBV5-1; j_call: TRBJ1-1; clone_size: few; d_call: NA; cdr3_aa: CASSFGDSTEAFF; cdr3_nt: TGCGCCAGCAGCTTCGGCGACAGCACTGAAGCTTTCTTT
v_call: TRBV20-1; j_call: TRBJ2-1; clone_size: NA; d_call: NA; cdr3_aa: CSASGSREQFF; cdr3_nt: TGCAGTGCTAGCGGCAGCAGGGAGCAGTTCTTC
v_call: TRBV10-3; j_call: TRBJ2-5; clone_size: NA; d_call: TRBD1; cdr3_aa: CAIRPGQGAGETQYF; cdr3_nt: TGTGCCATCAGACCTGGACAGGGGGCCGGTGAGACCCAGTACTTC
v_call: TRBV5-6; j_call: TRBJ2-3; clone_size: few; d_call: NA; cdr3_aa: CASSLSPARPGRTDTQYF; cdr3_nt: TGTGCCAGCAGCTTGAGTCCGGCCCGACCCGGGCGAACAGATACGCAGTATTTT
v_call: TRBV12-3/TRBV12-4; j_call: TRBJ2-1; clone_size: NA; d_call: NA; cdr3_aa: CASSLMDRVNEQFF; cdr3_nt: TGTGCCAGCAGTTTAATGGATCGGGTCAATGAGCAGTTCTTC
v_call: TRBV4-1; j_call: TRBJ1-4; clone_size: NA; d_call: TRBD1; cdr3_aa: CASSHFGTGGEKLFF; cdr3_nt: TGCGCCAGCAGCCACTTCGGGACAGGGGGAGAAAAACTGTTTTTT
v_call: TRBV29-1; j_call: TRBJ2-3; clone_size: few; d_call: TRBD2; cdr3_aa: CSVDSSGSTDTQYF; cdr3_nt: TGCAGCGTTGATAGTAGCGGGAGCACAGATACGCAGTATTTT
v_call: TRBV5-1; j_call: TRBJ2-1; clone_size: many; d_call: NA; cdr3_aa: CASQDWYNEQFF; cdr3_nt: TGCGCCAGTCAAGACTGGTACAATGAGCAGTTCTTC
v_call: TRBV3-1; j_call: TRBJ2-7; clone_size: NA; d_call: TRBD2; cdr3_aa: CASSLRLAGAPQQYF; cdr3_nt: TGTGCCAGCAGCCTCCGACTAGCGGGAGCTCCCCAGCAGTACTTC
v_call: TRBV2; j_call: TRBJ2-5; clone_size: few; d_call: NA; cdr3_aa: CASSSFRTRQETQYF; cdr3_nt: TGTGCCAGCAGTTCCTTCCGGACTCGCCAAGAGACCCAGTACTTC
v_call: TRBV5-1; j_call: TRBJ1-4; clone_size: NA; d_call: TRBD1; cdr3_aa: CASSSDRGHEKLFF; cdr3_nt: TGCGCCAGCAGCTCGGACAGGGGGCATGAAAAACTGTTTTTT
v_call: TRBV20-1; j_call: TRBJ1-5; clone_size: few; d_call: TRBD1; cdr3_aa: CSAVLTDRVNQPQHF; cdr3_nt: TGCAGTGCGGTGCTCACGGACAGGGTCAATCAGCCCCAGCATTTT